This is a list of T cell receptor beta chains from one sample in a study of T cell repertoires in cytomegalovirus infection. TCRdb fed the reads into MiXCR, producing one record per CDR3 protein. Of about 140,000 distinct CDR3 sequences detected, 6.5% appear once; the ten largest clones hold roughly 18%. Sequencing input: PBMCs. Receptor source: a human donor in good health (CMV status not recorded). Some clones in this sample may be carry-over from other donors' samples. Each CDR3 is given with its conserved first and last residue. A D gene is named only where the DNA matches it firmly. The size entry is marked missing in some rows and otherwise reads once, few, many or a size class.

many	TRBV7-9	TRBD2	TRBJ2-2	TGTGCCAGCAGCTTAGCGCGGGGGGCAGTCACCGGGGAGCTGTTTTTT	CASSLARGAVTGELFF
many	TRBV7-8	TRBD2	TRBJ2-2	TGTGCCAGCAGCTCGGGACTAGCAGGCGGGGAGCTGTTTTTT	CASSSGLAGGELFF
many	TRBV28	TRBD1	TRBJ1-2	TGTGCCAGCACTAATAATCAGGGGGGCGGCTACACCTTC	CASTNNQGGGYTF
many	TRBV12-3/TRBV12-4	.	TRBJ1-5	TGTGCCAGCAGTGGGGGGGGGGGCAATCAGCCCCAGCATTTT	CASSGGGGNQPQHF
.	TRBV12-3/TRBV12-4	TRBD2	TRBJ2-1	TGTGCCAGCAGCCCCGGGACTATTCGGGGGATGGATGAGCAGTTCTTC	CASSPGTIRGMDEQFF
many	TRBV20-1	.	TRBJ1-6	TGCAGTGCTCGGACAGACTATAATTCACCCCTCCACTTT	CSARTDYNSPLHF
many	TRBV6-2/TRBV6-3	TRBD2	TRBJ2-1	TGTGCCAGCCACCCCGGCAGGAGCGGGGGTAAGAATGAGCAGTTCTTC	CASHPGRSGGKNEQFF
many	TRBV6-5	.	TRBJ2-7	TGTGCCAGCAGAACCAGACAGGTCTCCTACGAGCAGTACTTC	CASRTRQVSYEQYF
.	TRBV2	.	TRBJ2-1	TGTGCCAGCAGTGAAACACAGGACAATGAGCAGTTCTTC	CASSETQDNEQFF
many	TRBV2	.	TRBJ1-1	TGTGCCAGCATCCGATCCTCCGGGAGGGTCCTGAACACTGAAGCTTTCTTT	CASIRSSGRVLNTEAFF
few	TRBV11-2	.	TRBJ2-3	TGTGCCAGCAGCTGGAGTTGGGGAGATACGCAGTATTTT	CASSWSWGDTQYF
many	TRBV7-9	.	TRBJ1-4	TGTGCCAGCAGCTTAGGGACAGCCTTTTTTGAAAAACTGTTTTTT	CASSLGTAFFEKLFF
many	TRBV14	.	TRBJ2-7	TGTGCCAGCAGCGACAGGTCCTCCTACGAGCAGTACTTC	CASSDRSSYEQYF
many	TRBV28	.	TRBJ1-1	TGTGCCAGCAGTTTATGGGGGGGACCGGTCGACACTGAAGCTTTCTTT	CASSLWGGPVDTEAFF
many	TRBV6-2/TRBV6-3	TRBD1	TRBJ1-6	TGTGCCAGCAGTAACAGGGGGCAGAGTTCACCCCTCCACTTT	CASSNRGQSSPLHF
many	TRBV9	.	TRBJ1-2	TGTGCCAGCAGCGCCGAAGAGAGGGCCTATGGCTACACCTTC	CASSAEERAYGYTF
many	TRBV10-3	.	TRBJ1-2	TGTGCCATCAGTGAGTCCCGATTCTATGGCTACACCTTC	CAISESRFYGYTF
few	TRBV20-1	.	TRBJ2-1	TGCAGTGCTAGATTGACAGACAATGAGCAGTTCTTC	CSARLTDNEQFF
many	TRBV24-1	.	TRBJ2-3	TGTGCCACCAGCGACAGACAGGACCCAAGCACAGATACGCAGTATTTT	CATSDRQDPSTDTQYF
many	TRBV7-7	.	TRBJ1-1	TGTGCTAGCAGCCCTATTCGGGACACTGAAGCTTTCTTT	CASSPIRDTEAFF
many	TRBV7-9	TRBD1	TRBJ1-2	TGTGCCAGCAGCTTAGGAGTACTGACAGGGAAAATTGGCTACACCTTC	CASSLGVLTGKIGYTF
many	TRBV7-9	.	TRBJ1-2	TGTGCCAGCAGCTTACCGCTTCCTAACTATGGCTACACCTTC	CASSLPLPNYGYTF
.	TRBV6-1	TRBD1	TRBJ2-7	TGTGCCAGCAGCCGGGGACAGGGATCCTCCGACGAGCAGTACTTC	CASSRGQGSSDEQYF
few	TRBV11-1	.	TRBJ2-3	TGTGCCAGCAGCTTAGACGGGACGTACACAGATACGCAGTATTTT	CASSLDGTYTDTQYF
many	TRBV7-2	.	TRBJ2-5	TGTGCCAGCAGCCTGCGGGGGCAGGAGACCCAGTACTTC	CASSLRGQETQYF
few	TRBV5-1	.	TRBJ2-5	TGCGCCAGCAGCCCGGGCGAGGGGCGCGAGACCCAGTACTTC	CASSPGEGRETQYF
few	TRBV2	.	TRBJ1-1	TGTGCCAGCAAGGGGTTCCAGAACACTGAAGCTTTCTTT	CASKGFQNTEAFF
many	TRBV7-2	.	TRBJ1-6	TGTGCCAGCAGCTTATCCCCCGGGGCCAATAATTCACCCCTCCACTTT	CASSLSPGANNSPLHF
many	TRBV14	TRBD1	TRBJ1-1	TGTGCCAGCAGCCAGACAGGGTTCACTGAAGCTTTCTTT	CASSQTGFTEAFF
many	TRBV7-2	TRBD1	TRBJ2-7	TGTGCCAGCAGCTCCGGGACAGGCTCCTACGAGCAGTACTTC	CASSSGTGSYEQYF
many	TRBV7-9	.	TRBJ2-7	TGTGCCAGCAGCTTGGGTCTAACCGAGCAGTACTTC	CASSLGLTEQYF
few	TRBV24-1	.	TRBJ1-2	TGTGCCACCAGTGATTCCTCCAGGGTTGGCTACACCTTC	CATSDSSRVGYTF
many	TRBV7-8	.	TRBJ2-5	TGTGCCAGCAGCTCCTCCGGGACACGACCCCCTCTAGGGACCCAGTACTTC	CASSSSGTRPPLGTQYF
few	TRBV7-8	.	TRBJ1-5	TGTGCCAGCAGCTTAGTTACGGGGGACAATCAGCCCCAGCATTTT	CASSLVTGDNQPQHF
many	TRBV7-2	.	TRBJ1-2	TGTGCCAGCAGCTCGTCTTATTCGGGCGCGAGGGGCTACACCTTC	CASSSSYSGARGYTF
many	TRBV12-3/TRBV12-4	.	TRBJ2-7	TGTGCCAGCAGTTTGCAGGGGGGCTTCTCCTACGAGCAGTACTTC	CASSLQGGFSYEQYF
few	TRBV6-1	.	TRBJ1-4	TGTGCCAGCAGTGAAGTAGCGGCAGCAACTAATGAAAAACTGTTTTTT	CASSEVAAATNEKLFF
many	TRBV10-2	.	TRBJ1-1	TGCGCCAGCAGTATGCGGGGGATGAACACTGAAGCTTTCTTT	CASSMRGMNTEAFF
many	TRBV12-5	TRBD2	TRBJ2-2	TGTGCTAGTGCCAAAAGCGGGGACACCGGGGAGCTGTTTTTT	CASAKSGDTGELFF
many	TRBV12-5	.	TRBJ1-5	TGTGCTAGTGGTTTGGTGGGTTTTGGCAATCAGCCCCAGCATTTT	CASGLVGFGNQPQHF
.	TRBV28	.	TRBJ1-4	TGTGCCAGCGGGCGTGAAAAACTGTTTTTT	CASGREKLFF
few	TRBV20-1	.	TRBJ2-1	TGCAGTGCTAAGAGGGAATACAATGAGCAGTTCTTC	CSAKREYNEQFF
many	TRBV12-3/TRBV12-4	.	TRBJ2-7	TGTGCCAGCAGTCTTGACAGGTACTCCTACGAGCAGTACTTC	CASSLDRYSYEQYF
many	TRBV20-1	.	TRBJ1-2	TGCAGTGCTAGAGCCAATCCCAATCCGGAATGGGAATATGGCTACACCTTC	CSARANPNPEWEYGYTF
many	TRBV7-2	TRBD2	TRBJ2-5	TGTGCCAGCAGCCCCCGACTAGCGGGGGGCCCAGAGACCCAGTACTTC	CASSPRLAGGPETQYF
many	TRBV7-8	.	TRBJ2-5	TGTGCCAGCAGCTTAGAGAGGACGGTTAAAGAGACCCAGTACTTC	CASSLERTVKETQYF